Detailed here is one TCR beta chain. Method: immunoSEQ multiplex PCR; TCRdb's copy keeps in-frame clones and lacks some. Here the sample spans about 160,000 clones, 80% to 95% being singletons. The data were obtained in a study of control samples from healthy donors and cancer patients. CDR3 size: 16 residues. V was pared by 5 bases and J by 4 bases, with 11 bases of the junction left unmatched. Looked up from germline, CDR1 is SGHTA and CDR2 is FQGNSA. The sequence was collected from a woman aged 55-70 years in good health. Material: blood. The chain employs TRBV7-2 and TRBJ1-5, with 7 bases lining up with TRBD1. CDR3 DNA sequence: TGTGCCAGCAGCCCCCGTGAAGGGGGCGCGAATCAGCCCCAGCATTTT. It yields the protein CASSPREGGANQPQHF.